Detailed here is one T cell receptor (beta chain). Enrollment of patients from Seattle took place during active infection, with longitudinal follow-up. The sample belongs to a study of blood T cell repertoires in COVID-19. Whole-study context: Samples representing acute and convalescent COVID-19 were sourced from the United States, Italy and Spain. Sources were T cells, B-cell-depleted T cells, or PBMCs; the material itself was cDNA or gDNA.

The CDR3 covers 16 residues. The V and J ends lost 1 base and 9 bases, in that order; junction bases with no gene match: 11. Germline CDR1 reads SGHDN; CDR2 reads FVKESK. Sequencing used immunoSEQ multiplex PCR; TCRdb keeps in-frame clones, though not all of them. Of 30,000 to 35,000 clones listed, 88% are singletons. Sequenced: peripheral blood. The rearrangement links TRBV14 to TRBJ2-4; 8 bases agree with TRBD2. The sequence derives from a man in his 60s with COVID-19, enrolled during active disease. The CDR3 bases are TGTGCCAGCAGCCAAGTCAAATCAGGCGGGAGGTCCATTCAGTACTTC. It specifies CASSQVKSGGRSIQYF.